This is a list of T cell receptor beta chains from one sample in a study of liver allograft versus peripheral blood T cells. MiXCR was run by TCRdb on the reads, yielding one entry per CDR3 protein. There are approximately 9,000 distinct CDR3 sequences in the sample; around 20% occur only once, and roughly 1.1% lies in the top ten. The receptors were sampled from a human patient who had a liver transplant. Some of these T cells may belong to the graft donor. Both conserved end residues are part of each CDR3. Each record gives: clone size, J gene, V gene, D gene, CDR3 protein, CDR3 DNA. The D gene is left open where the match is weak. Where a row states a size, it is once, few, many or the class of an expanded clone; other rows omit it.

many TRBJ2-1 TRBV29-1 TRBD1 CSAQGATAPYNEQFF TGCAGCGCTCAGGGGGCGACAGCCCCCTACAATGAGCAGTTCTTC
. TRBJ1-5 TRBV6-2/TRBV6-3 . CASSYSTQARPYSNQPQHF TGTGCCAGCAGTTACTCGACCCAGGCCCGCCCATATAGCAATCAGCCCCAGCATTTT
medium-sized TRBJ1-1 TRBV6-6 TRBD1 CASSYTGAEAFF TGTGCCAGCAGTTACACAGGGGCTGAAGCTTTCTTT
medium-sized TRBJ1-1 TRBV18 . CASSPPVSSGTEAFF TGTGCCAGCTCACCACCGGTTAGTTCGGGCACTGAAGCTTTCTTT
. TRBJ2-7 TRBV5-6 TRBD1 CASSSTGRDEQYF TGTGCCAGCAGCTCGACAGGGCGAGACGAGCAGTACTTC
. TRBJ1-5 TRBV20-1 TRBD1 CSVWQGGPQHF TGCAGTGTATGGCAGGGGGGGCCCCAGCATTTT
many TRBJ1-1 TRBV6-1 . CASSGRGRANTEAFF TGTGCCAGCTCGGGCAGGGGAAGAGCGAACACTGAAGCTTTCTTT
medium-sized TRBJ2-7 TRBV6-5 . CASTQGNEQYF TGTGCCAGCACCCAGGGGAACGAGCAGTACTTC
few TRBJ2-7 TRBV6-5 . CASSYSRFARYEQYF TGTGCCAGCAGTTACTCCAGATTTGCGAGATACGAGCAGTACTTC
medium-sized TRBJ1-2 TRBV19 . CASSISVRVTEGKRGYTF TGTGCCAGTAGTATATCGGTGAGAGTGACGGAGGGGAAGCGTGGCTACACCTTC
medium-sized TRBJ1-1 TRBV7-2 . CASSFVTNTEAFF TGTGCCAGCAGCTTCGTGACGAACACTGAAGCTTTCTTT
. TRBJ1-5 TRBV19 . CASSGGNQPQHF TGTGCCAGTAGTGGGGGTAATCAGCCCCAGCATTTT
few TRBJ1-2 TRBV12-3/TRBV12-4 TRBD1 CASSSGQGFGGYTF TGTGCCAGCAGCTCGGGACAGGGGTTTGGTGGCTACACCTTC
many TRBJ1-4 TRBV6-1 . CASSQTTNEKLFF TGTGCCAGCAGTCAAACAACTAATGAAAAACTGTTTTTT
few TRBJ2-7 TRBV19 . CASSIENGEQYF TGTGCCAGTAGTATAGAAAACGGCGAGCAGTACTTC
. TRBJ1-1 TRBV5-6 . CASSTGAGMNTEAFF TGTGCCAGCAGTACTGGGGCAGGGATGAACACTGAAGCTTTCTTT
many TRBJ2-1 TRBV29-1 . CSVEETGSEQFF TGCAGCGTTGAGGAAACAGGAAGTGAGCAGTTCTTC
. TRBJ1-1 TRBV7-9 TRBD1 CASSLWTGANTEAFF TGTGCCAGCAGCTTGTGGACAGGGGCTAACACTGAAGCTTTCTTT
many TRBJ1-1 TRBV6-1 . CASSAGRAPNTEAFF TGTGCCAGCAGTGCCGGCAGGGCCCCGAACACTGAAGCTTTCTTT
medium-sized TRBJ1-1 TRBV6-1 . CASTGRVSGTEAFF TGTGCCAGCACCGGCCGGGTGAGCGGGACTGAAGCTTTCTTT
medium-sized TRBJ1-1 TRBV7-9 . CASSLHGSTEAFF TGTGCCAGCAGCTTACACGGATCCACTGAAGCTTTCTTT
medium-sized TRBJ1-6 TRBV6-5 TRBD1 CASSADRTLYNSPLHF TGTGCCAGCAGTGCGGACAGGACCCTCTATAATTCACCCCTCCACTTT
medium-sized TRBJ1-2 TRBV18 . CASSPSQGIGYGYTF TGTGCCAGCTCACCATCCCAGGGCATCGGCTATGGCTACACCTTC
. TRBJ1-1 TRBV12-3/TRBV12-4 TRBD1 CASSFRQGPGYTEAFF TGTGCCAGCAGTTTCAGACAGGGCCCTGGGTACACTGAAGCTTTCTTT
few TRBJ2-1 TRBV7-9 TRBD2 CASSSLIAGGLGEQFF TGTGCCAGCAGCTCCCTAATAGCGGGGGGCCTGGGGGAGCAGTTCTTC
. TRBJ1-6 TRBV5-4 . CASSLENSPLHF TGTGCCAGCAGCTTAGAGAATTCACCCCTCCACTTT
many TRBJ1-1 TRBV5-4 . CASGGLGTEAFF TGTGCCAGCGGGGGTTTGGGCACTGAAGCTTTCTTT
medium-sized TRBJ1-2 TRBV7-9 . CASSTGTVYGYTF TGTGCCAGCAGCACTGGGACGGTGTATGGCTACACCTTC
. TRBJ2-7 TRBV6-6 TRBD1 CASQTGGPYEQYF TGTGCCAGCCAGACAGGGGGGCCCTACGAGCAGTACTTC
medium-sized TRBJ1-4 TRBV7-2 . CASSSSDFVGGEKLFF TGTGCCAGCAGCTCATCTGACTTTGTGGGAGGGGAAAAACTGTTTTTT
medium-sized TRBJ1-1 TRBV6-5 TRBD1 CASYPGDRVKLRRNTEAFF TGTGCCAGCTATCCGGGCGACAGGGTAAAGTTGCGAAGAAACACTGAAGCTTTCTTT
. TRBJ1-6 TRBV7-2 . CASSVSGTVVSPLHF TGTGCCAGCAGCGTATCCGGGACGGTGGTTTCACCCCTCCACTTT
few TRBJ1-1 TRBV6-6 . CASRRGGDTEAFF TGTGCCAGCAGAAGGGGAGGGGACACTGAAGCTTTCTTT
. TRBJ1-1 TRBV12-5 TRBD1 CASGFSRQGAAEAFF TGTGCTAGTGGTTTCTCTCGACAGGGCGCTGCTGAAGCTTTCTTT
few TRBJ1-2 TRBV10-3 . CASRMDTGYTF TGTGCCAGCAGAATGGACACCGGCTACACCTTC
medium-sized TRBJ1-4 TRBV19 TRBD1 CASSIETGGEKLFF TGTGCCAGTAGTATAGAAACAGGGGGCGAAAAACTGTTTTTT
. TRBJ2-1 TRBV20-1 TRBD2 CSAIGGGRLSYNEQFF TGCAGTGCTATAGGCGGGGGGCGTTTATCCTACAATGAGCAGTTCTTC
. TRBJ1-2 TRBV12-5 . CASGLSTNYGYTF TGTGCTAGTGGTTTATCGACTAACTATGGCTACACCTTC
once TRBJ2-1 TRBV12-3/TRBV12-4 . CASRDRSLRAGWPYNEQFF TGTGCCAGCAGAGACCGATCCCTTCGAGCAGGCTGGCCCTACAATGAGCAGTTCTTC
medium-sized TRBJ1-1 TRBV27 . CASRRDSSPVRGTEAFF TGTGCCAGCCGCCGGGACTCTAGTCCCGTAAGGGGCACTGAAGCTTTCTTT
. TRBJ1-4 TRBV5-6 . CVSSLIGATNEKLFF TGTGTCAGCAGCTTAATCGGTGCAACTAATGAAAAACTGTTTTTT
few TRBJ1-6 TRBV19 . CASGDLPGAPLHF TGTGCCAGTGGAGATCTGCCAGGGGCACCCCTCCACTTT
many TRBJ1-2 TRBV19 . CASSIDPVRRRNTF TGTGCCAGTAGTATAGATCCGGTACGGCGCCGTAACACCTTC
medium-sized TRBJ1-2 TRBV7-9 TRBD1 CASSMGTVNYGYTF TGTGCCAGCAGCATGGGGACAGTTAACTATGGCTACACCTTC
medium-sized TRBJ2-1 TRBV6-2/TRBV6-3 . CASSLGGFNNEQFF TGTGCCAGCAGCCTAGGGGGGTTCAACAATGAGCAGTTCTTC
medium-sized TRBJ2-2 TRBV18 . CASSPQGAGELFF TGTGCCAGCTCACCGCAGGGCGCCGGGGAGCTGTTTTTT
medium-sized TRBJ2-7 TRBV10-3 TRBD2 CAISEGGTSGGYSYEQYF TGTGCCATCAGTGAAGGCGGGACTAGCGGGGGGTACTCCTACGAGCAGTACTTC
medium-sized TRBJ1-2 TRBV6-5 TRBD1 CASSSRDRVIGYTF TGTGCCAGCAGTAGCCGGGACAGGGTCATCGGCTACACCTTC
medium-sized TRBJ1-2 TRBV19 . CASSIDRGNGYTF TGTGCCAGTAGTATAGACAGGGGTAATGGCTACACCTTC
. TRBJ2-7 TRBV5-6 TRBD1 CASSPGQGFREQYF TGTGCCAGCAGCCCGGGACAGGGTTTTCGTGAGCAGTACTTC
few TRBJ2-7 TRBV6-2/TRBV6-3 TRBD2 CASSYLGGSSYEQYF TGTGCCAGCAGTTACCTGGGCGGGAGCTCCTACGAGCAGTACTTC
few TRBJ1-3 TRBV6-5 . CASSYSGTSSGNTIYF TGTGCCAGCAGTTACTCAGGCACGAGCTCTGGAAACACCATATATTTT
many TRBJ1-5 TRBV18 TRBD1 CASSQGQSNQPQHF TGTGCCAGCTCACAGGGACAGAGCAATCAGCCCCAGCATTTT
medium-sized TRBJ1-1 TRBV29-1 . CSADRNTEAFF TGCAGCGCGGACAGAAACACTGAAGCTTTCTTT
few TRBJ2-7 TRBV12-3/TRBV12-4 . CASSPNRPYEQYF TGTGCCAGCAGCCCAAACAGGCCCTACGAGCAGTACTTC
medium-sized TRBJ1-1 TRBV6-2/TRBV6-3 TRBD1 CASSHPTGVAKAFF TGTGCCAGCAGTCACCCAACAGGGGTGGCGAAAGCTTTCTTT
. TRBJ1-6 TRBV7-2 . CASSRGAGESPLHF TGTGCCAGCTCCCGGGGGGCAGGGGAATCACCCCTCCACTTT
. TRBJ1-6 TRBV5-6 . CASGKGRRSSYNSPLHF TGTGCCAGCGGGAAAGGTAGGAGAAGCTCCTATAATTCACCCCTCCACTTT
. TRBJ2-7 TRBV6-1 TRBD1 CASRTGQGHEQYF TGTGCCAGCAGAACCGGACAGGGCCACGAGCAGTACTTC
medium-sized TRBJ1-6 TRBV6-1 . CASSGEGTPNSPLHF TGTGCCAGCAGTGGAGAGGGGACCCCCAATTCACCCCTCCACTTT